This T cell receptor (beta chain) emerged from a study of blood T cells in healthy people across ages. Sample-barcoded 5' priming and a J-beta primer mix drove a second PCR of about 6 to 11 cycles. TCRdb re-called the 5' RACE reads with MiXCR, one entry per CDR3 protein. The data hold around 820,000 distinct CDR3 sequences, with roughly 25% observed a single time. The CDR3 runs to 14 residues. Trimming shortened V by 6 bases and J by 0 bases, and 12 bases separated the two germline ends. Germline V lookup: CDR1 SGHNT, CDR2 YYREEE (reference sequence). The same sample was also used in a study of T cells of mothers and their children.

The specimen sequenced was blood. The chain links TRBV5-4 to TRBJ1-1; D remains ambiguous. This TCR was recovered from a boy younger than 18 in good health. CDR3 DNA sequence: TGTGCCAGCACCGATCCGAGCCTGAACACTGAAGCTTTCTTT. Translation: CASTDPSLNTEAFF.